Detailed here is one TCR beta chain. Its antigen is currently unknown. Trimming took 4 bases from V and 3 from J; bases not matched to a gene: 11. The CDR3 loop spans 17 amino acids. Germline V gene sequence: CDR1 KGHSH, CDR2 LQKENI. This specimen belongs to a study of OX40 agonist ivuxolimab in advanced cancers. Points from the study as a whole: Averaging showed that CD8+ T cells had more expanded clones than CD4+ did.

The method was immunoSEQ multiplex PCR; TCRdb's version includes in-frame clones alone and lacks a portion of them. The sample holds about 43,000 clones, about 88% seen once. The receptor comes from an adult with an advanced solid tumor such as melanoma, head and neck, liver or kidney cancer. The chain links TRBV18 to TRBJ2-3; 9 nucleotides line up with TRBD2. The sample here was CD4+ or CD8+ T cells sorted from blood, taken in a trial of the OX40 agonist ivuxolimab. CDR3 in amino acids: CASSLDLQRGVTDTQYF. CDR3 nucleotides: TGTGCCAGCTCACTAGACCTACAGCGGGGGGTGACAGATACGCAGTATTTT. Variable domain in full (rest from reference TRBV18 and TRBJ2-3): NAGVMQNPRHLVRRRGQEARLRCSPMKGHSHVYWYRQLPEEGLKFMVYLQKENIIDESGMPKERFSAEFPKEGPSILRIQQVVRGDSAAYFCASSLDLQRGVTDTQYFGPGTRLTVL.